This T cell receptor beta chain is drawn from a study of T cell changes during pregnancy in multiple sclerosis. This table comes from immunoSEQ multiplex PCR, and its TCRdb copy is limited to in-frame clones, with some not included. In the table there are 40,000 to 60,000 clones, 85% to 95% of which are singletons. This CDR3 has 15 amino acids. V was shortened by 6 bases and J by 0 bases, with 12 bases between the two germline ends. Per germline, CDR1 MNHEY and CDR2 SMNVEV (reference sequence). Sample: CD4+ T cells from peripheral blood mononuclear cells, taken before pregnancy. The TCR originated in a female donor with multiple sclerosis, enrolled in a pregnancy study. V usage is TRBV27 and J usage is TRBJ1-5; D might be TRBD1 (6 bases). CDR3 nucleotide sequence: TGTGCCAGCAGCAGGACAGTTTATAGCAATCAGCCCCAGCATTTT. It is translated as CASSRTVYSNQPQHF.